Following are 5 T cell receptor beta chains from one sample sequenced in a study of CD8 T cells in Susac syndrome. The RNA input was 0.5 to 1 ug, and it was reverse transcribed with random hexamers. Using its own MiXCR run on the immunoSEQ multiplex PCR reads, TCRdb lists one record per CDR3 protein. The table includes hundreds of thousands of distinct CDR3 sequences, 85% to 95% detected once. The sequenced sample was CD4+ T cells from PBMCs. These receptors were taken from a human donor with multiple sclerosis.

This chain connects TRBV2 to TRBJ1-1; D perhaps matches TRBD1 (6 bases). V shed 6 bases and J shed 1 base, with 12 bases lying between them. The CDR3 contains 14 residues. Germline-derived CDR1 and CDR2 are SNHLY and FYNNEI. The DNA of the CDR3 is TGTGCCAGCAGCGGACAGCATAGGAACACTGAAGCTTTCTTT. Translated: CASSGQHRNTEAFF.

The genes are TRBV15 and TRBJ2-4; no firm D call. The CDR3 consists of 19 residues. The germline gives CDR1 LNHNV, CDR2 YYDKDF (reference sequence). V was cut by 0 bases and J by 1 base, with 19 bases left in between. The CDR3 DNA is TGTGCCACCAGCAGAGAGTCCCCGGGCCGTCGTTTCGCCAAAAACATTCAGTACTTC. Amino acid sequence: CATSRESPGRRFAKNIQYF. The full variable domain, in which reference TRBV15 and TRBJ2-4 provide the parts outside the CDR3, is DAMVIQNPRYQVTQFGKPVTLSCSQTLNHNVMYWYQQKSSQAPKLLFHYYDKDFNNEADTPDNFQSRRPNTSFCFLDIRSPGLGDTAMYLCATSRESPGRRFAKNIQYFGAGTRLSVL.

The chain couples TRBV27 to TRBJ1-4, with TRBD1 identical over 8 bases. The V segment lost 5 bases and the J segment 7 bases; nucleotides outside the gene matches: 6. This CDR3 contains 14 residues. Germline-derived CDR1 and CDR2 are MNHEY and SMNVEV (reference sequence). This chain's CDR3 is CASSPDRDGEKLFF. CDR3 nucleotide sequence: TGTGCCAGCAGTCCGGACAGGGATGGTGAAAAACTGTTTTTT.

CDR3 bases: TGTGCCAGCAGTTTAATGGGGGAATCACCCCTCCACTTT. It codes for CASSLMGESPLHF. The chain is built from TRBV27 and TRBJ1-6; weak D call: TRBD1 (5 bases). The V gene lost 2 bases and the J gene lost 10 bases, with 9 bases spanning the gap. The CDR3 has 13 residues. Per germline, CDR1 MNHEY and CDR2 SMNVEV (reference sequence).

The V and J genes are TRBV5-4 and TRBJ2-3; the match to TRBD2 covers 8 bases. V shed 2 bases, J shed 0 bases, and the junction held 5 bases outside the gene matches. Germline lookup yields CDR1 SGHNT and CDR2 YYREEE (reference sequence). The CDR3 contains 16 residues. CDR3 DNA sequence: TGTGCCAGCAGCTTCCGGCGGGGGGCTAGCACAGATACGCAGTATTTT. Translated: CASSFRRGASTDTQYF. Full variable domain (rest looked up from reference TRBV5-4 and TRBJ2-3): ETGVTQSPTHLIKTRGQQVTLRCSSQSGHNTVSWYQQALGQGPQFIFQYYREEENGRGNFPPRFSGLQFPNYSSELNVNALELDDSALYLCASSFRRGASTDTQYFGPGTRLTVL.